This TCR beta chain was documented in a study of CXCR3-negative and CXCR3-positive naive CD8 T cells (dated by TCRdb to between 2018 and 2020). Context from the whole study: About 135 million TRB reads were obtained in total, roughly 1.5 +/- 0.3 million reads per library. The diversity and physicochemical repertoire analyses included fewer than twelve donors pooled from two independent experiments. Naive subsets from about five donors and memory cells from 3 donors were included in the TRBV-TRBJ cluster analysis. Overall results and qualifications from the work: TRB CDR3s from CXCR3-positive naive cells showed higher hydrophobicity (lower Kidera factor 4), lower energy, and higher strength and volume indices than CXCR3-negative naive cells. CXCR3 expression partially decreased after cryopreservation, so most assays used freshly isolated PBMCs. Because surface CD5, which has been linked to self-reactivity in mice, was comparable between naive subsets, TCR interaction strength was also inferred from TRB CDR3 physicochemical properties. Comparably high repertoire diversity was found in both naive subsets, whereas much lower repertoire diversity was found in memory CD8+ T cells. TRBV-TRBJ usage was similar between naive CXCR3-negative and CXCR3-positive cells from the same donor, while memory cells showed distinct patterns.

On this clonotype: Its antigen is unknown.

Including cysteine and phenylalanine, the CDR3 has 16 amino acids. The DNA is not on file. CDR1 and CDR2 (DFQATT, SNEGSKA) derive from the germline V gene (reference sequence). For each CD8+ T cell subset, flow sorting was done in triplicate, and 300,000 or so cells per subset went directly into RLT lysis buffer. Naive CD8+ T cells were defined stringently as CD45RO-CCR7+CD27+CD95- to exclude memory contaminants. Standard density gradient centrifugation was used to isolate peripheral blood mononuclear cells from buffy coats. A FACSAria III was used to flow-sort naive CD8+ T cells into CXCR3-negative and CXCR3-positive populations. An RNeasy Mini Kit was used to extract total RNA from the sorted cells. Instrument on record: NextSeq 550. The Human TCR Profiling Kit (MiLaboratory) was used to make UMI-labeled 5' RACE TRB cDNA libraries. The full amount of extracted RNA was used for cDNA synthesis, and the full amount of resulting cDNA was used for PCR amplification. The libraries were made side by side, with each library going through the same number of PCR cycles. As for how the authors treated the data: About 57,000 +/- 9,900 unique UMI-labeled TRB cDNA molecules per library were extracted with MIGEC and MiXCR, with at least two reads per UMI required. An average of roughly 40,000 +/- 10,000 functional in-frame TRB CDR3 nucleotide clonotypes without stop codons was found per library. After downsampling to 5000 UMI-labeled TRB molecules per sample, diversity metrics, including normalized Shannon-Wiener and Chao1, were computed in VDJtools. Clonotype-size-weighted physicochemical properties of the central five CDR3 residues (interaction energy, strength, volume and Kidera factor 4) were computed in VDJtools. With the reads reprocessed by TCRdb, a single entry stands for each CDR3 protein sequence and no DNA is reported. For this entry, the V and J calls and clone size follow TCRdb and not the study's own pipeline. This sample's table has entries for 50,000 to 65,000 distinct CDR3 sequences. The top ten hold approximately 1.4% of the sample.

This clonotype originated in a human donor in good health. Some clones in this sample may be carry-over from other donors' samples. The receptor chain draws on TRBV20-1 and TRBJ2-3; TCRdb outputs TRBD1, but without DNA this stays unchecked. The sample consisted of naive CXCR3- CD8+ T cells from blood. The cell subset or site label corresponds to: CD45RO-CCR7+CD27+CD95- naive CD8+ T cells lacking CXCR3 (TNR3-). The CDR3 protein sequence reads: CSARTWTGASTDTQYF.